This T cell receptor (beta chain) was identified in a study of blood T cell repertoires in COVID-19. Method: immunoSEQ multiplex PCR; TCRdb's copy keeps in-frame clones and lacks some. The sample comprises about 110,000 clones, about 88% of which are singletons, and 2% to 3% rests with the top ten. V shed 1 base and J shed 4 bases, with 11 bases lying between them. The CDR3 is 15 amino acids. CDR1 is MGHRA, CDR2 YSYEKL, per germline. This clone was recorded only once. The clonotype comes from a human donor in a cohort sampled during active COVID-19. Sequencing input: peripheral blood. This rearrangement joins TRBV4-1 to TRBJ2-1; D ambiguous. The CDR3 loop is CASSQVRTSYNEQFF. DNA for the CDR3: TGCGCCAGCAGCCAAGTGCGTACGAGTTACAATGAGCAGTTCTTC.